This T cell receptor (beta chain) was recovered during a study of blood T cell repertoires in COVID-19. For the study at large: The samples span acute and convalescent COVID-19 from the United States, Italy and Spain. T cells, B-cell-depleted T cells, or PBMCs provided the cDNA or gDNA that served as material.

CDR3 size: 14 residues. V was pared by 5 bases and J by 3 bases, with 5 bases of the junction left unmatched. Per germline, CDR1 SEHNR and CDR2 FQNEAQ (reference sequence). In the authors' workflow: Quantification of nucleated cells was approximated via reference gene primer amplification. Method: immunoSEQ multiplex PCR; TCRdb's copy keeps in-frame clones and lacks some. V, J and clone size are those of that table, while D and trimming were read from the DNA. The sample consists of fewer than 110,000 clones, around 87% of them appearing once. This clone was seen once. The sequence derives from a woman between 25 and 40 years old with acute or convalescent COVID-19. The V gene is TRBV7-9, the J gene TRBJ1-2; 8 nucleotides match TRBD1. The sequencing sample was made of peripheral blood. CDR3 DNA sequence: TGTGCCAGCAGCCGGACAGGGTGGGACTATGGCTACACCTTC. Amino acids: CASSRTGWDYGYTF.